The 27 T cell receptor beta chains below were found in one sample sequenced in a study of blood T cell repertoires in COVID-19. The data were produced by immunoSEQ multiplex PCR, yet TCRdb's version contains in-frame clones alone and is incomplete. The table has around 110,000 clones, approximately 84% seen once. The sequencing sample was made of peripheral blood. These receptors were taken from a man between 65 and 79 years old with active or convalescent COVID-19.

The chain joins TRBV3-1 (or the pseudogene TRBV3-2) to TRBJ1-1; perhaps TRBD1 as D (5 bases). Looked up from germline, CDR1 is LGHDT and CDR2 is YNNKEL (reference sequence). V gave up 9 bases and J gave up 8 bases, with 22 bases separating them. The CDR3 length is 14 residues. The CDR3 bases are TGTGCCAGTATAACGGGACGCGGGATTTACGAAGCTTTCTTT. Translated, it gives CASITGRGIYEAFF.

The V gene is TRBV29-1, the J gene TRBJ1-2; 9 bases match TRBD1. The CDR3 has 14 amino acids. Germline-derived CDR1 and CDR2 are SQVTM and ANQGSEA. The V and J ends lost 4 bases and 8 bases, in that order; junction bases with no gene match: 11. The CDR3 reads CSVARDRAGSGYTF. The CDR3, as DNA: TGCAGCGTTGCCCGGGACAGGGCAGGGAGCGGCTACACCTTC.

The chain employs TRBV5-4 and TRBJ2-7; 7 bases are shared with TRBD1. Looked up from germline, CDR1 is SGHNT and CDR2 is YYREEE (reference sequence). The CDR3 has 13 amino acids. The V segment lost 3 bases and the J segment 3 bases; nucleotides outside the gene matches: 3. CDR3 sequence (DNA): TGTGCCAGCAGCTCCCGGGACAGCTACGAGCAGTACTTC. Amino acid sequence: CASSSRDSYEQYF.

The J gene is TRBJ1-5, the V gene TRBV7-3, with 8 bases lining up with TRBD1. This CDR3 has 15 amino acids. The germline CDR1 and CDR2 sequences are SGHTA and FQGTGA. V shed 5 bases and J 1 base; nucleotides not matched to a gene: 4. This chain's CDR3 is CASSPQGESNQPQHF. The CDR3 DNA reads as TGTGCCAGCAGCCCACAGGGGGAGAGCAATCAGCCCCAGCATTTT.

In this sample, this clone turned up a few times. This chain's CDR3 is CATHSLGADYGYTF. CDR3 DNA sequence: TGTGCCACCCACTCCCTAGGGGCGGACTATGGCTACACCTTC. The V gene is TRBV19, the J gene TRBJ1-2; weak D call: TRBD1 (5 bases). Germline V gene data show CDR1 as LNHDA and CDR2 as SQIVND (reference sequence). The CDR3 totals 14 residues. V lost 10 bases and J 3 bases, leaving 18 bases between the germline ends.

CDR3 protein: CAISGAPGDQAFF. CDR3 DNA: TGTGCCATCAGTGGCGCACCCGGGGATCAAGCTTTCTTT. The chain uses TRBV10-3 and TRBJ1-1; no clear D. The CDR3 extends over 13 amino acids. Germline CDR1 reads ENHRY; CDR2 reads SYGVKD. V shed 4 bases and J shed 9 bases, with 15 bases lying between them.

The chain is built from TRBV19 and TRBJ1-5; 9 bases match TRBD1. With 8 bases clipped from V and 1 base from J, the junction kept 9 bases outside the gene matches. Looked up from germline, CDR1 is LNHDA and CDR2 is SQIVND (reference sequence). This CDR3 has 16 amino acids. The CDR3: CASHDPGQGSNQPQHF. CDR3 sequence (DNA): TGTGCCAGTCACGACCCGGGACAGGGAAGCAATCAGCCCCAGCATTTT.

The DNA of the CDR3 is TGTGCCAGCTCACCACAAGGACACTCCTACGAGCAGTACTTC. It encodes CASSPQGHSYEQYF. The J gene is TRBJ2-7, the V gene TRBV18, with D perhaps matching TRBD1 (5 bases). V was shortened by 1 base and J by 0 bases, with 7 bases between the two germline ends. The V gene's germline CDR1 is KGHSH and CDR2 LQKENI. This CDR3 has 14 residues. Looking up the rest from reference TRBV18 and TRBJ2-7 gives the full variable domain: NAGVMQNPRHLVRRRGQEARLRCSPMKGHSHVYWYRQLPEEGLKFMVYLQKENIIDESGMPKERFSAEFPKEGPSILRIQQVVRGDSAAYFCASSPQGHSYEQYFGPGTRLTVT.

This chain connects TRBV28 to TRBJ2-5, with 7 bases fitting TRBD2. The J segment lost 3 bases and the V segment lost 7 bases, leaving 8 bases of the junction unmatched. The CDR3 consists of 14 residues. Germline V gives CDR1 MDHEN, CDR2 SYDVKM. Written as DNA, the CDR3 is TGTGCCAGCAACCCGGGAGGCCAAAAAGAGACCCAGTACTTC. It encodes CASNPGGQKETQYF. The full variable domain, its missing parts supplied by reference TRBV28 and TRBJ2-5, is DVKVTQSSRYLVKRTGEKVFLECVQDMDHENMFWYRQDPGLGLRLIYFSYDVKMKEKGDIPEGYSVSREKKERFSLILESASTNQTSMYLCASNPGGQKETQYFGPGTRLLVL.

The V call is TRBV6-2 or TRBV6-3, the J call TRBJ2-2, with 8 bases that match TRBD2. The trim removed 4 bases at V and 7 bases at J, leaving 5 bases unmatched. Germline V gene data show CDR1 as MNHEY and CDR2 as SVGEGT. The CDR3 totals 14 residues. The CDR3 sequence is CASSSGLAGGELFF. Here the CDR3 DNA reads TGTGCCAGCAGTTCTGGACTAGCCGGCGGGGAGCTGTTTTTT.

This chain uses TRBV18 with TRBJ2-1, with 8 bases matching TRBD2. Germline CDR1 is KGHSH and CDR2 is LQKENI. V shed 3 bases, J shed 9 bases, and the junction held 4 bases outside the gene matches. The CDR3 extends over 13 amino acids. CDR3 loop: CASSPGLVREQFF. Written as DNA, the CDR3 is TGTGCCAGCTCACCGGGACTAGTCCGTGAGCAGTTCTTC. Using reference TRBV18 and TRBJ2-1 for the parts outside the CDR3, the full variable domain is NAGVMQNPRHLVRRRGQEARLRCSPMKGHSHVYWYRQLPEEGLKFMVYLQKENIIDESGMPKERFSAEFPKEGPSILRIQQVVRGDSAAYFCASSPGLVREQFFGPGTRLTVL.

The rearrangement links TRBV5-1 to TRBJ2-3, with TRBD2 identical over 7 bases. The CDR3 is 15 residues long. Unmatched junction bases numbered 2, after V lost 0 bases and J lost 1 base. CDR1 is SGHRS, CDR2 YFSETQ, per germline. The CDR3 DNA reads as TGCGCCAGCAGCTTGGTGGCGGGAGGCACAGATACGCAGTATTTT. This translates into CASSLVAGGTDTQYF. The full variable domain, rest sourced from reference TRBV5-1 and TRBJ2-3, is KAGVTQTPRYLIKTRGQQVTLSCSPISGHRSVSWYQQTPGQGLQFLFEYFSETQRNKGNFPGRFSGRQFSNSRSEMNVSTLELGDSALYLCASSLVAGGTDTQYFGPGTRLTVL.

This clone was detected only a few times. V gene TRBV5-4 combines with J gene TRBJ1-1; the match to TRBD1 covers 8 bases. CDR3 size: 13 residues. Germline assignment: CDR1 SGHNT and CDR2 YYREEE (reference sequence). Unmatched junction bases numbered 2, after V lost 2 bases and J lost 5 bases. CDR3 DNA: TGTGCCAGCAGCTTAACAGGGGGTACTGAAGCTTTCTTT. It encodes CASSLTGGTEAFF.

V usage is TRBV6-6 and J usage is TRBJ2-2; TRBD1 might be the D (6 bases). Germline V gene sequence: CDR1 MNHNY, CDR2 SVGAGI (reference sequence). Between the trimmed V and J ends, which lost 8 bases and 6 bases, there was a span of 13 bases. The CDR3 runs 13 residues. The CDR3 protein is CASVQGIPGELFF. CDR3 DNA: TGTGCCAGCGTACAGGGAATACCCGGGGAGCTGTTTTTT.

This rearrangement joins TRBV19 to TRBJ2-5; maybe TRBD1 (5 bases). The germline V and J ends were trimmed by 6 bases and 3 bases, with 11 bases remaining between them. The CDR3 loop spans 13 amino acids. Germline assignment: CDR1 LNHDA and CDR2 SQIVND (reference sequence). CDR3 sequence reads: CASRDAGKETQYF. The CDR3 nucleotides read TGTGCCAGTAGAGATGCAGGGAAAGAGACCCAGTACTTC.

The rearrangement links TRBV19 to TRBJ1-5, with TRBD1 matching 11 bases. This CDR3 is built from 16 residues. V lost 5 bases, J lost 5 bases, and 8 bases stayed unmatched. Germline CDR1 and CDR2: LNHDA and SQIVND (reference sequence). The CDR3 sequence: CASSQRTGGAYQPQHF. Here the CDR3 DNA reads TGTGCCAGTAGTCAACGGACAGGGGGCGCGTATCAGCCCCAGCATTTT.

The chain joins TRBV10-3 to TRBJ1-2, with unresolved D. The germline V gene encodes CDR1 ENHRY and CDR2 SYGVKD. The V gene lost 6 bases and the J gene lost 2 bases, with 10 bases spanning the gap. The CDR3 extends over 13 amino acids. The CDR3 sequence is CAIRQTENYGYTF. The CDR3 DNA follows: TGTGCCATCAGGCAAACAGAGAACTATGGCTACACCTTC.

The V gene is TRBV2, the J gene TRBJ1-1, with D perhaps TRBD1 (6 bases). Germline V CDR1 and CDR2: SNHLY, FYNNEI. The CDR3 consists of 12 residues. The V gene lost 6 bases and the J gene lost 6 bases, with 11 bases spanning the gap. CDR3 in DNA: TGTGCCAGCAGAATCAGGGGCGCTGAAGCTTTCTTT. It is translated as CASRIRGAEAFF. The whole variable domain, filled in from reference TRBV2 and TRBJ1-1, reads EPEVTQTPSHQVTQMGQEVILRCVPISNHLYFYWYRQILGQKVEFLVSFYNNEISEKSEIFDDQFSVERPDGSNFTLKIRSTKLEDSAMYFCASRIRGAEAFFGQGTRLTVV.

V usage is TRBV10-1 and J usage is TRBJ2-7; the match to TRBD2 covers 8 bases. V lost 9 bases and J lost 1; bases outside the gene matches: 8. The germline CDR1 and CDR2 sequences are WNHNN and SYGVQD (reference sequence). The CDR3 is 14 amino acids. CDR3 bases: TGCGCCAGTAGGGGAACTAGCGGATCCTACGAGCAGTACTTC. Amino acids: CASRGTSGSYEQYF.

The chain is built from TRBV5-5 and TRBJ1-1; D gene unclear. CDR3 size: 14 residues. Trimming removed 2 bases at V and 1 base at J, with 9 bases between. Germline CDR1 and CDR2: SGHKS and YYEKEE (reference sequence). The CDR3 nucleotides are TGTGCCAGCAGCTTACAAACAACGAACACTGAAGCTTTCTTT. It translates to CASSLQTTNTEAFF.

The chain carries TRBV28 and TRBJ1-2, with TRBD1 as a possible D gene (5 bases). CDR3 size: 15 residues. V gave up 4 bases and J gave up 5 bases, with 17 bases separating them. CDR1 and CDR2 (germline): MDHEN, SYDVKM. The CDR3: CASSSPDTIVYGYTF. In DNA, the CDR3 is TGTGCCAGCAGTTCCCCGGACACGATTGTATATGGCTACACCTTC.

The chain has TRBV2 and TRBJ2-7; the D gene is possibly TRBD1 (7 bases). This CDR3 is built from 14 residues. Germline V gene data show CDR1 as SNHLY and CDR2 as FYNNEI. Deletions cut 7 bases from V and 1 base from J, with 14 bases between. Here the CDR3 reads CASNQQGRSYEQYF. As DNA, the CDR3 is TGTGCCAGCAACCAACAGGGGAGGTCCTACGAGCAGTACTTC. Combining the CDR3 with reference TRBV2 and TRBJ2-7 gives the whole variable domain EPEVTQTPSHQVTQMGQEVILRCVPISNHLYFYWYRQILGQKVEFLVSFYNNEISEKSEIFDDQFSVERPDGSNFTLKIRSTKLEDSAMYFCASNQQGRSYEQYFGPGTRLTVT.

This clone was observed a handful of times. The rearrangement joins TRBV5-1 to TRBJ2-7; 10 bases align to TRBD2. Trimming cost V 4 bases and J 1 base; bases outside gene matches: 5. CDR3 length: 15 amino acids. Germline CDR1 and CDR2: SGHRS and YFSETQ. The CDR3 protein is CASSRTSGNSYEQYF. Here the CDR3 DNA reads TGCGCCAGCAGCCGGACTAGCGGCAATTCCTACGAGCAGTACTTC.

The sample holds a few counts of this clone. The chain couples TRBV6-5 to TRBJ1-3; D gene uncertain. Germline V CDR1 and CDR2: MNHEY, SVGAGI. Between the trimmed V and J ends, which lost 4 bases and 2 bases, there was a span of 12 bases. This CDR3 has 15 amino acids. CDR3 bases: TGTGCCAGCAGTTCTGGGCGTACGGCTGGAAACACCATATATTTT. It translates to CASSSGRTAGNTIYF.

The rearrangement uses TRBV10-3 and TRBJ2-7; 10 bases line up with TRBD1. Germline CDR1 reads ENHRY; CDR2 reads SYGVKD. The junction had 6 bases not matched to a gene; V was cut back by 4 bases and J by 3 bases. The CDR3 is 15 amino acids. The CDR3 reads CAISGGQGVNYEQYF. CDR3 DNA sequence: TGTGCCATCAGTGGAGGACAGGGGGTAAACTACGAGCAGTACTTC.

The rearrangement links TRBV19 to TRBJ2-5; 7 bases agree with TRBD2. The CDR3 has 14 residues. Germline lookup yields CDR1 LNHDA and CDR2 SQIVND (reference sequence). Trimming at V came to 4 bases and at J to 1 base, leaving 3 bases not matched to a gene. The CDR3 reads CASSTPGGQETQYF. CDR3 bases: TGTGCCAGTAGTACGCCGGGGGGCCAAGAGACCCAGTACTTC.

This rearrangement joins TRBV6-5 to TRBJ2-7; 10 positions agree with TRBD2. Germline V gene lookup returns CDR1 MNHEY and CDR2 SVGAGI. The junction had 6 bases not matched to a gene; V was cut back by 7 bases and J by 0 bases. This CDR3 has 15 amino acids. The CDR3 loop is CASTPSGRSSYEQYF. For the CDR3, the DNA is TGTGCCAGCACCCCTAGCGGGAGAAGCTCCTACGAGCAGTACTTC.